Listed below are T cell receptor beta chains from one sample, sequenced in a study of shared clonotypes between healthy human individuals. Generated by immunoSEQ multiplex PCR, the TCRdb table keeps only in-frame clones and is missing some. Seen here are about 680,000 clones, about 90% observed once, and the top ten hold nearly 25%. The specimen sequenced was naive CD8+ T cells sorted from blood. The receptors originated from a man younger than 40 in good health. Each CDR3 is given without its conserved first and last residue. Fields, in order: CDR3 length, V gene, J gene, CDR3 protein.

>13|TRBV4-1|TRBJ2-5
ASSQVLSGQETQY
>12|TRBV9|TRBJ2-7
ASSVGGNGDEQY
>13|TRBV19|TRBJ1-5
ASSIGQGASTPQH
>10|TRBV6-4|TRBJ1-1
ASSDYRGGYF
>13|TRBV7-9|TRBJ2-5
ASSLTAEGKETQY
>13|TRBV9|TRBJ2-7
ASSVWGRGYDEQY
>9|TRBV10-3|TRBJ2-1
AISLENEQF
>12|TRBV5-5|TRBJ2-7
ASSLGAGLYEQY
>11|TRBV5-1|TRBJ2-7
ASSLLMGYEQY
>11|TRBV29-1|TRBJ1-4
SLKGRKNEKLF
>12|TRBV28|TRBJ2-5
ASSSGTGARTQY
>13|TRBV5-8|TRBJ1-5
ASSSRGEDNQPQH
>13|TRBV27|TRBJ2-5
ASSKRYGDQETQY
>13|TRBV27|TRBJ2-7
ASSPMAGAGYEQY
>13|TRBV18|TRBJ2-6
ASSPPDSGANVLT
>14|TRBV7-9|TRBJ1-1
ASSLGAGGKNTEAF